This TCR beta chain emerged from a study of blood T cell repertoires in COVID-19. At the level of the study: COVID-19 samples, acute and convalescent, were from the United States, Italy and Spain.

Participants were aged about 18 to 89 years from around 26 US areas. Cohort 3 donors were reported recovered after two negative PCRs, clearance, or symptom resolution. Germline CDR1 and CDR2: SGHVS and FNYEAQ. The V end lost 5 bases, the J end lost 1 base, and 12 bases lay between the germline ends. This CDR3 has 14 amino acids. The assay was immunoSEQ multiplex PCR, and TCRdb's table has in-frame clones only and misses some. The table lists 180,000 or so clones, approximately 80% of them singletons. The TCR comes from a woman in her sixties who had recovered from COVID-19. Sequencing input: PBMCs or T cells enriched from blood (not recorded which). This rearrangement joins TRBV7-6 to TRBJ2-7, with D maybe TRBD1 (5 bases). The CDR3 is CASSKATESYEQYF. In DNA form, the CDR3 reads TGTGCCAGCAGCAAGGCGACAGAGTCCTACGAGCAGTACTTC.